These 27 T cell receptor beta chains were all obtained from the same sample, sequenced in a study of cytomegalovirus exposure and HLA in healthy donors. PCR was performed using 60 Vbeta and 13 Jbeta primers. Produced via immunoSEQ multiplex PCR; TCRdb's table is partial and in-frame only. The sample shows 170,000 or so clones, under 90% of them seen only once. Sequenced: PBMCs. The receptors were sampled from a man aged 30 to 39 in good health and CMV-seropositive.

V gene TRBV10-1 combines with J gene TRBJ1-1; no reliable D call. The CDR3 totals 13 residues. Germline values: CDR1 WNHNN, CDR2 SYGVQD (reference sequence). Trimming pared 3 bases from V and 6 bases from J, leaving 11 bases between. The CDR3 nucleotides read TGCGCCAGCAGTGACATTGTTACTTCTGAAGCTTTCTTT. Its translation: CASSDIVTSEAFF.

This clone was seen only a few times. The J gene is TRBJ2-7, the V gene TRBV21-1; no check of the table's D call, TRBD1, against the DNA was made. TRBV21-1 is noted as a pseudogene. The CDR3 runs to 15 residues. The CDR3 region is CASSKARDRGAEQYF. The CDR3 region has the DNA TGTGCCAGCAGCAAAGCGCGGGACAGGGGTGCCGAGCAGTACTTC.

The V gene is TRBV10-3, the J gene TRBJ1-2, with 8 bases that match TRBD1. Per germline, CDR1 ENHRY and CDR2 SYGVKD. This CDR3 is 16 amino acids long. Losses at the gene ends were 4 bases for V and 0 bases for J; bases not matched to a gene: 7. In DNA, the CDR3 is TGTGCCATCAGTGTATCAGGGGGCGCTACTAACTATGGCTACACCTTC. It translates to CAISVSGGATNYGYTF.

The rearrangement joins TRBV28 to TRBJ1-6, with 9 bases aligning to TRBD1. Germline V gene data show CDR1 as MDHEN and CDR2 as SYDVKM. The CDR3 runs to 15 residues. Trimming removed 4 bases from V and 9 bases from J; junction bases left unmatched: 7. The CDR3 DNA reads TGTGCCAGCAGTTCCCTCGGGACAGGGTCTTCACCCCTCCACTTT. It yields the protein CASSSLGTGSSPLHF.

J is TRBJ2-7 and V is TRBV15; 11 bases match TRBD2. Germline values: CDR1 LNHNV, CDR2 YYDKDF (reference sequence). J lost 4 bases, V lost 0 bases, and 8 bases had no gene match. This CDR3 comprises 17 residues. As DNA, the CDR3 is TGTGCCACCAGCAGAGATCCGTCCGGGACTAGCGGTTACGAGCAGTACTTC. Protein sequence: CATSRDPSGTSGYEQYF.

The chain carries TRBV14 and TRBJ2-3, with D possibly TRBD2 on 6 matching bases. V was cut by 0 bases and J by 3 bases, with 10 bases left in between. The CDR3 has 15 amino acids. Per germline, CDR1 SGHDN and CDR2 FVKESK. The CDR3 loop reads CASSQDSTRTDTQYF. CDR3 nucleotide sequence: TGTGCCAGCAGCCAAGATTCGACTAGAACAGATACGCAGTATTTT.

The chain employs TRBV2 and TRBJ2-5, with 9 bases lining up with TRBD1. The CDR3 is 15 amino acids. J gave up 3 bases and V 5 bases, and 7 bases lay outside the gene matches. The germline CDR1 and CDR2 sequences are SNHLY and FYNNEI. This CDR3 is CASSYNRGLKETQYF. The CDR3, as DNA: TGTGCCAGCAGTTATAACAGGGGGCTAAAAGAGACCCAGTACTTC.

The chain links TRBV5-5 to TRBJ1-1; TRBD1 aligns across 8 bases. The trim removed 0 bases at V and 5 bases at J, leaving 3 bases unmatched. CDR3 size: 14 residues. CDR1 and CDR2 (germline): SGHKS, YYEKEE (reference sequence). The CDR3 region is CASSLVQGVTEAFF. DNA of the CDR3: TGTGCCAGCAGCTTGGTACAGGGGGTTACTGAAGCTTTCTTT.

The rearrangement links TRBV29-1 to TRBJ2-1; possible D gene TRBD1, 5 bases. The CDR3 extends over 16 amino acids. V was clipped by 2 bases and J by 2 bases, with 16 bases between them. Germline V lookup: CDR1 SQVTM, CDR2 ANQGSEA. The CDR3 nucleotides read TGCAGCGTTGAATTTCCCCGAAGGGGTGCCTACAATGAGCAGTTCTTC. This gives the protein CSVEFPRRGAYNEQFF.

The rearrangement links TRBV5-6 to TRBJ2-1; D uncertain. Germline CDR1 reads SGHDT; CDR2 reads YYEEEE. The CDR3 is made up of 14 amino acids. The V and J ends lost 5 bases and 4 bases respectively, with 13 bases between them. This CDR3 reads CASSSGLRYNEQFF. The CDR3, as DNA: TGTGCCAGCAGTTCCGGTCTTCGGTACAATGAGCAGTTCTTC.

This clone appeared once. The chain recombines TRBV7-8 with TRBJ2-1, with TRBD2 identical over 8 bases. CDR1 and CDR2 (germline): SGHVS, FQNEAQ. The CDR3 sequence is 15 residues long. Germline trimming cut 2 bases from V and 5 bases from J; bases unmatched to any gene: 5. The CDR3, as DNA: TGTGCCAGCAGCTTACAATTAGCGGGGAACAATGAGCAGTTCTTC. This sequence encodes CASSLQLAGNNEQFF.

V usage is TRBV7-6 and J usage is TRBJ2-1, with 7 bases matching TRBD1. This CDR3 is built from 15 residues. The junction had 8 bases not matched to a gene; V was cut back by 5 bases and J by 4 bases. CDR1 is SGHVS and CDR2 is FNYEAQ in the germline V gene. DNA of the CDR3: TGTGCCAGCAGCCTAGGTTTGGGACAGTACAATGAGCAGTTCTTC. The encoded protein is CASSLGLGQYNEQFF.

The rearrangement joins TRBV5-1 to TRBJ2-7, with 9 bases matching TRBD1. Trimming cost V 0 bases and J 0 bases; bases outside gene matches: 13. The CDR3 length is 19 residues. Germline CDR1 and CDR2: SGHRS and YFSETQ. The CDR3 sequence is CASSLATTGGLKPSYEQYF. CDR3 DNA: TGCGCCAGCAGCTTGGCTACAACAGGGGGCCTAAAACCCTCCTACGAGCAGTACTTC.

The V and J genes are TRBV6-6 and TRBJ1-2; TRBD1 matches at 7 bases. Germline assignment: CDR1 MNHNY and CDR2 SVGAGI (reference sequence). This CDR3 is built from 13 residues. V lost 7 bases and J lost 2; bases outside the gene matches: 4. The CDR3 nucleotides read TGTGCCAGCAACCCGACAGGGAACTATGGCTACACCTTC. This sequence encodes CASNPTGNYGYTF.

The genes are TRBV30 and TRBJ1-2; possibly TRBD1 for D (6 bases). The CDR3 is 15 amino acids. V lost 0 bases and J lost 0, with 11 bases in between. Germline V CDR1 and CDR2: GTSNPN, SVGIG (reference sequence). The chain's CDR3 is CAWSVGAGANYGYTF. The CDR3 coding sequence is TGTGCCTGGAGTGTTGGGGCAGGGGCTAACTATGGCTACACCTTC.

The CDR3 sequence is CASSRGTSVDGELFF. The CDR3 DNA reads as TGCGCCAGCAGCCGAGGGACTAGCGTTGACGGGGAGCTGTTTTTT. The chain carries TRBV5-1 and TRBJ2-2; 10 positions agree with TRBD2. CDR1 is SGHRS, CDR2 YFSETQ, per germline. J lost 7 bases, V lost 4 bases, and 7 bases had no gene match. The CDR3 has 15 residues.

This chain connects TRBV7-9 to TRBJ1-3; maybe TRBD1 (5 bases). V was clipped by 7 bases and J by 0 bases, with 16 bases between them. This CDR3 has 16 amino acids. Germline-derived CDR1 and CDR2 are SEHNR and FQNEAQ (reference sequence). The CDR3 bases are TGTGCCAGCACCTTCAAAGGGGTCAGCTCTGGAAACACCATATATTTT. Its protein product is CASTFKGVSSGNTIYF.

A note on this clone: Additional DNA sequences in this sample encode the identical CDR3. CDR3 nucleotides: TGCAGCGTTGGGACTAGCGGGGGACAAGAGACCCAGTACTTC. It is translated as CSVGTSGGQETQYF. The chain uses TRBV29-1 and TRBJ2-5; 13 bases line up with TRBD2. V gave up 4 bases and J gave up 2 bases; unmatched junction bases: 1. Looked up from germline, CDR1 is SQVTM and CDR2 is ANQGSEA. The CDR3 spans 14 residues. The full variable domain, its missing parts supplied by reference TRBV29-1 and TRBJ2-5, is SAVISQKPSRDICQRGTSLTIQCQVDSQVTMMFWYRQQPGQSLTLIATANQGSEATYESGFVIDKFPISRPNLTFSTLTVSNMSPEDSSIYLCSVGTSGGQETQYFGPGTRLLVL.

The chain employs TRBV9 and TRBJ2-2, with TRBD2 matching 11 bases. The V and J ends lost 3 bases and 3 bases, in that order; junction bases with no gene match: 7. This CDR3 is 17 amino acids long. The V gene's germline CDR1 is SGDLS and CDR2 YYNGEE. This CDR3 is CASSGSGGGYHTGELFF. CDR3 DNA sequence: TGTGCCAGCAGCGGTAGCGGGGGGGGTTACCACACCGGGGAGCTGTTTTTT.

Here the CDR3 reads CASSDPRLAGGLFPYEQYF. DNA for the CDR3: TGTGCCAGCAGTGACCCCCGACTAGCGGGGGGCCTATTTCCCTACGAGCAGTACTTC. The chain couples TRBV6-1 to TRBJ2-7; 13 nucleotides agree with TRBD2. The CDR3 runs 19 residues. Germline V gene lookup returns CDR1 MNHNS and CDR2 SASEGT. Losses at the gene ends were 3 bases for V and 2 bases for J; bases not matched to a gene: 13.

This clone was picked up a small number of times. The chain has TRBV18 and TRBJ2-7; D may be TRBD1 (6 bases). This CDR3 comprises 15 residues. V was cut by 2 bases and J by 6 bases, with 17 bases left in between. Germline CDR1 KGHSH, CDR2 LQKENI. CDR3 in amino acids: CASSPVSGTRGEQYF. In DNA form, the CDR3 reads TGTGCCAGCTCACCAGTCTCCGGGACACGTGGCGAGCAGTACTTC.

This clone was detected only a few times. The chain has TRBV28 and TRBJ2-7; D is possibly TRBD1 (6 bases). Trimming shortened V by 2 bases and J by 5 bases, and 10 bases separated the two germline ends. This CDR3 contains 13 residues. Per the germline V gene, CDR1 is MDHEN and CDR2 is SYDVKM. The CDR3 loop is CASSLTRGHEQYF. The CDR3 nucleotides are TGTGCCAGCAGTTTAACCAGGGGCCACGAGCAGTACTTC.

V and J are TRBV5-8 and TRBJ2-7; D remains ambiguous. CDR1 and CDR2 from the germline V gene are SGHTS and YDEGEE. This CDR3 spans 12 amino acids. V shed 2 bases and J shed 0 bases, with 3 bases lying between them. The CDR3 sequence is CASSFSSYEQYF. For the CDR3, the DNA is TGTGCCAGCAGCTTTAGCTCCTACGAGCAGTACTTC.

J is TRBJ2-5 and V is TRBV27, with D possibly TRBD2 on 6 matching bases. This CDR3 has 11 residues. The V gene's germline CDR1 is MNHEY and CDR2 SMNVEV (reference sequence). Trimming cost V 11 bases and J 5 bases, with 12 bases left between them. The CDR3 here is CAGWAGETQYF. In nucleotides, the CDR3 is TGTGCCGGGTGGGCGGGGGAGACCCAGTACTTC.

The J gene is TRBJ1-2, the V gene TRBV4-3; the match to TRBD1 covers 10 bases. Germline CDR1 is LGHNA and CDR2 is YSLEER. V lost 4 bases and J lost 5; bases outside the gene matches: 10. The CDR3 runs to 16 residues. Here the CDR3 DNA reads TGCGCCAGCAGCCGGGGACAGGGGATTGGCTCTTATGGCTACACCTTC. Protein product: CASSRGQGIGSYGYTF.

This clone occurred a few times. The chain links TRBV6-6 to TRBJ1-1, with 9 nucleotides matching TRBD1. In germline, CDR1 is MNHNY, CDR2 SVGAGI (reference sequence). This CDR3 spans 15 amino acids. V lost 6 bases to trimming and J lost 5 bases; unmatched junction nucleotides: 10. Written as DNA, the CDR3 is TGTGCCAGCAGCCTTCTCGGACAGGGGAGAACTGAAGCTTTCTTT. Translation gives CASSLLGQGRTEAFF.

The chain combines TRBV13 with TRBJ1-2; TRBD1 matches at 11 bases. Trimming took 4 bases from V and 3 from J; bases not matched to a gene: 1. Germline assignment: CDR1 PRHDT and CDR2 FYEKMQ (reference sequence). The CDR3 is made up of 14 amino acids. This CDR3 reads CASSWGQGDYGYTF. CDR3 sequence (DNA): TGTGCCAGCAGCTGGGGACAGGGGGACTATGGCTACACCTTC. Full variable domain (rest looked up from reference TRBV13 and TRBJ1-2): AAGVIQSPRHLIKEKRETATLKCYPIPRHDTVYWYQQGPGQDPQFLISFYEKMQSDKGSIPDRFSAQQFSDYHSELNMSSLELGDSALYFCASSWGQGDYGYTFGSGTRLTVV.